Given below is one T cell receptor beta chain in context. Antigen specificity is unknown. A second about 7 to 11 cycle PCR used barcoded and J-beta primers. Every cDNA was tagged by a template-switch adaptor with 12 random nucleotides. TCRdb redid the calling of the 5' RACE reads with MiXCR, one entry per CDR3 protein. This sample has fewer than 900,000 distinct CDR3 sequences; roughly two fifths occur once, and the top ten carry 20% to 25%. This entry comes from a study of blood T cells in healthy people across ages. Study-wide points: Measured against age, TCR beta diversity per million T cells decreased in a roughly linear manner.

Germline V gene data show CDR1 as MNHEY and CDR2 as SVGEGT. Trimming removed 0 bases from V and 0 bases from J, with 9 bases in between. The CDR3 is 16 amino acids. The V and J genes are TRBV6-2 or TRBV6-3 and TRBJ1-5; D remains ambiguous. Source material: blood. This receptor was obtained from a woman aged 55-75 years in good health. CDR3 coding DNA: TGTGCCAGCAGTTACTCGATAGTATATAGCAATCAGCCCCAGCATTTT. It translates to CASSYSIVYSNQPQHF.